This is a list of T cell receptor beta chains from one sample in a study of cytomegalovirus exposure and HLA in healthy donors. Profiling relied on immunoSEQ multiplex PCR, and the TCRdb table lists in-frame clones only, not all of them. The data show under 300,000 clones, with roughly 70% seen just once and roughly 2.4% held by the top ten. The sequencing input was PBMCs. The receptors were gathered from a female donor in good health and CMV-seronegative. The CDR3 runs from the conserved cysteine through the conserved F or W.

v_gene,j_gene,CDR3aa
TRBV28,TRBJ1-1,CASSFLIPGRGGTEAFF
TRBV15,TRBJ2-5,CATSTSGTQYF
TRBV30,TRBJ1-3,CAWSRVSGNTIYF
TRBV2,TRBJ2-6,CASSALAGGSGANVLTF
TRBV5-1,TRBJ2-7,CASSLDTRPGEQYF
TRBV28,TRBJ2-3,CASGGRTDTQYF
TRBV10-3,TRBJ2-3,CAISTGTSGPDTQYF
TRBV7-3,TRBJ2-3,CASSQIRGSTDTQYF
TRBV5-6,TRBJ1-1,CASSSSGTGYMNTEAFF
TRBV2,TRBJ1-6,CASSPQGYNSPLHF
TRBV30,TRBJ2-5,CAWSVETRKETQYF
TRBV5-5,TRBJ2-7,CASSLFDSGSSYEQYF
TRBV6-4,TRBJ2-1,CASGEAGLAMDEQFF
TRBV28,TRBJ2-1,CASSFSGLGEQFF
TRBV19,TRBJ2-5,CASSYRGGGTQYF
TRBV5-1,TRBJ2-1,CASSLEAGRKVYNEQFF
TRBV5-1,TRBJ1-2,CASSTEPNTYGYTF
TRBV7-2,TRBJ2-7,CASSLGVLAGPSYEQYF
TRBV5-6,TRBJ1-5,CASSLDRARGGNQPQHF
TRBV28,TRBJ2-3,CATEPGQGTDTQYF
TRBV7-2,TRBJ2-7,CASSRGLAGTSEQYF
TRBV19,TRBJ2-1,CASSISLAVYNEQFF
TRBV27,TRBJ2-5,CASRQGLTQGGTQYF
TRBV19,TRBJ2-1,CASSIRRGSSYNEQFF
TRBV5-1,TRBJ2-1,CASSFYGGSSYNEQFF
TRBV11-3,TRBJ2-7,CASSLLAGYEQYF
TRBV28,TRBJ2-3,CASSSRGPTHTQYF
TRBV7-9,TRBJ2-3,CASSSPPGLASPDTQYF
TRBV7-6,TRBJ1-4,CASSLGGAEGKLFF
TRBV6-5,TRBJ2-1,CASRTSGYNEQFF
TRBV18,TRBJ2-3,CASHPGLATDTQYF
TRBV6-1,TRBJ1-5,CASRRGGQPQHF
TRBV6-6,TRBJ2-7,CASSYSRAGFTYEQYF
TRBV19,TRBJ2-3,CASSIRREGTDTQYF
TRBV6-5,TRBJ1-1,CASTRGRTGGTEAFF
TRBV27,TRBJ2-7,CASGRQGIRYEQYF
TRBV5-1,TRBJ2-2,CASSPLRSDRVTGELFF
TRBV7-6,TRBJ2-1,CASSLEEGYNEQFF
TRBV6-4,TRBJ2-6,CASSDSYSGANVLTF
TRBV27,TRBJ2-7,CASSWERTGGYEQYF
TRBV5-1,TRBJ1-5,CASSSGQGNQPQHF
TRBV27,TRBJ2-7,CASSLSQGYEQYF
TRBV5-6,TRBJ1-5,CASRYWDSRNQPQHF
TRBV5-1,TRBJ2-1,CASSIAGLYNSYNEQFF
TRBV13,TRBJ2-7,CASSLVGTSGTTKQYF
TRBV25-1,TRBJ2-6,CASSVGGDGANVLTF
TRBV30,TRBJ1-1,CAWRALGRGDTEAFF
TRBV15,TRBJ2-1,CATTSGSYNEQFF
TRBV5-1,TRBJ2-7,CASSPRGLVVAGAVDYEQYF
TRBV7-8,TRBJ2-5,CASRNRLGERETQYF
TRBV6-1,TRBJ1-3,CASKQGQDFRNTIYF
TRBV23-1,TRBJ2-1,CASSPPTGTGKDNEQFF
TRBV28,TRBJ2-2,CASSGQGINGELFF
TRBV5-1,TRBJ2-3,CASSFGQNPTDTQYF
TRBV7-9,TRBJ2-2,CASRQGASGELFF